This T cell receptor (beta chain) was sequenced in a study of cytomegalovirus exposure and HLA in healthy donors. The germline V gene encodes CDR1 SGDLS and CDR2 YYNGEE. The trim removed 3 bases at V and 9 bases at J, leaving 16 bases unmatched. The CDR3 is made up of 17 amino acids. PCR involved 60 Vbeta and 13 Jbeta primers. TCRdb's copy holds only in-frame clones and misses some; the assay was immunoSEQ multiplex PCR. The data contain roughly 110,000 clones, roughly 82% of them singletons. The V and J genes are TRBV9 and TRBJ2-1, with 9 nucleotides matching TRBD2. Specimen: PBMCs. The TCR sequence derives from a male donor in good health and CMV-seronegative. The CDR3 region has the DNA TGTGCCAGCAGCGCCAGACCAGCGGGAGGCCCGGATAGTGAGCAGTTCTTC. This encodes CASSARPAGGPDSEQFF.